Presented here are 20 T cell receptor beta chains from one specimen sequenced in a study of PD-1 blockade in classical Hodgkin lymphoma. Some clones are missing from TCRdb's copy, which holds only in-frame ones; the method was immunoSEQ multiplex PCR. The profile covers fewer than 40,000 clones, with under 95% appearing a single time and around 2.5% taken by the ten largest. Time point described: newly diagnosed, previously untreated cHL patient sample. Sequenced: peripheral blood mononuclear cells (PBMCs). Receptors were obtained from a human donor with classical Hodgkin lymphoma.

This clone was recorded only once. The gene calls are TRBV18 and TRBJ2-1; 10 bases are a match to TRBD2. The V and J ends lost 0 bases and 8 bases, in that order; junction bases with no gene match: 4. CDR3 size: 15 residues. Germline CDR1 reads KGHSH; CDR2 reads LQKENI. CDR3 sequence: CASSPPSSGSDEQFF. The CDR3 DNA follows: TGTGCCAGCTCACCACCGTCTAGCGGGAGCGATGAGCAGTTCTTC.

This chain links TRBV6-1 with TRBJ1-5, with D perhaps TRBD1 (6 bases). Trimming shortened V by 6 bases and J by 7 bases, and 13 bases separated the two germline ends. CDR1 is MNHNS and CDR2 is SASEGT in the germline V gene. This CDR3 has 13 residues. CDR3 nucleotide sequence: TGTGCCAGCAGAGCCACAGGGAGCCAGCCCCAGCATTTT. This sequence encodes CASRATGSQPQHF.

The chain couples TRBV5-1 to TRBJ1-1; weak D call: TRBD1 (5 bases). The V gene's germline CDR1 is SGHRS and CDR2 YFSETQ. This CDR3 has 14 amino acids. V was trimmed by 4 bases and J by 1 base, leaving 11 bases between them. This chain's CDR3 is CASSLGVANTEAFF. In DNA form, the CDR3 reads TGCGCCAGCAGCCTGGGGGTTGCGAACACTGAAGCTTTCTTT.

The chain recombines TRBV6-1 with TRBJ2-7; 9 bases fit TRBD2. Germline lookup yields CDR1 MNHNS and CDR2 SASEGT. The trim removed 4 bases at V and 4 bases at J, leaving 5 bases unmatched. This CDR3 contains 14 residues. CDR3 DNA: TGTGCCAGCAGTGCCCGGGGACTAGCATACGAGCAGTACTTC. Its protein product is CASSARGLAYEQYF.

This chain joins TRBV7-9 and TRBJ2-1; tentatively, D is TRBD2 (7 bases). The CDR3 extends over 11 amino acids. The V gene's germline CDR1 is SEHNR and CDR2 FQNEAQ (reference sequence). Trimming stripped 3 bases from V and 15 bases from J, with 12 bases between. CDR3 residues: CASSLRGLLFF. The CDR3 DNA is TGTGCCAGCAGCTTGCGGGGGCTTCTGTTCTTC.

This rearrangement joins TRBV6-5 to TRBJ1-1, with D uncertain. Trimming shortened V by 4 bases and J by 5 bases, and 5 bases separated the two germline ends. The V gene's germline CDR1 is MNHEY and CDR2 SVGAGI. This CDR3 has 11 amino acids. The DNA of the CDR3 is TGTGCCAGCAGTTTCAAGACTGAAGCTTTCTTT. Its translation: CASSFKTEAFF.

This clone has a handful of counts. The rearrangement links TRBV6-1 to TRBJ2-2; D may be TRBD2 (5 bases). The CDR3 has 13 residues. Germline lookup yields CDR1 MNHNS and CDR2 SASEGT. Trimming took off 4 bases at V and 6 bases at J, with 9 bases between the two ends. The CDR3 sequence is CASSGARAGELFF. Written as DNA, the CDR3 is TGTGCCAGCAGTGGCGCGAGGGCCGGGGAGCTGTTTTTT.

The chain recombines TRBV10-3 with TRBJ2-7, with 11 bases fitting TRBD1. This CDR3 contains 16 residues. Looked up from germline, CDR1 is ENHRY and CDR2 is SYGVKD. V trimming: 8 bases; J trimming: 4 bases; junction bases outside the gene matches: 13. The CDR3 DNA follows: TGTGCCATCTCGCCTCTGACGGACAGGGGGCCGTACGAGCAGTACTTC. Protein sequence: CAISPLTDRGPYEQYF.

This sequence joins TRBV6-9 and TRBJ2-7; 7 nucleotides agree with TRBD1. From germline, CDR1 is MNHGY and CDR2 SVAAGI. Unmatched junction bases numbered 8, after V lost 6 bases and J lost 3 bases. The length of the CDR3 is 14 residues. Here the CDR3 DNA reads TGTGCCAGCAGACCGGGACAGACTTACTACGAGCAGTACTTC. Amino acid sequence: CASRPGQTYYEQYF.

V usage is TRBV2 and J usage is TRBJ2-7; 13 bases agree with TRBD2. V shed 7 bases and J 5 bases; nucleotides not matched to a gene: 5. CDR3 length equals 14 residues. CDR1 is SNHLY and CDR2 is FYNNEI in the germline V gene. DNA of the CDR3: TGTGCCAGCACCCGGACTAGCGGGAGAAACGAGCAGTACTTC. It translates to CASTRTSGRNEQYF.

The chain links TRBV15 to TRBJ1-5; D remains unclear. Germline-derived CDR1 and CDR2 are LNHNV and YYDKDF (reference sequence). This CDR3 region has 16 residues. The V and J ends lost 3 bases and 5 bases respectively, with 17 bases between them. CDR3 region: CATSSLGPRPDQPQHF. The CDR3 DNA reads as TGTGCCACCAGCAGCCTAGGACCTCGGCCGGATCAGCCCCAGCATTTT. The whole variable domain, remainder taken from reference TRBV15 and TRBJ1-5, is DAMVIQNPRYQVTQFGKPVTLSCSQTLNHNVMYWYQQKSSQAPKLLFHYYDKDFNNEADTPDNFQSRRPNTSFCFLDIRSPGLGDTAMYLCATSSLGPRPDQPQHFGDGTRLSIL.

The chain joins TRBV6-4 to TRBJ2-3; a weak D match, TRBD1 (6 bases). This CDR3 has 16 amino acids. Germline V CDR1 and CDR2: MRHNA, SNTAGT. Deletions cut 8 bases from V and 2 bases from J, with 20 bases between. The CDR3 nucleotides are TGTGCCAGCCTCGACAGGAAGGGGTTCTACACAGATACGCAGTATTTT. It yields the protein CASLDRKGFYTDTQYF.

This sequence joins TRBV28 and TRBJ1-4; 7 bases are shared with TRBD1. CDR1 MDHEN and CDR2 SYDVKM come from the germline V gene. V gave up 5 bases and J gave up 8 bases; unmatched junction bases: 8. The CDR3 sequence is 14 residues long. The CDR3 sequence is CASSHGQAGEKLFF. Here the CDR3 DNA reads TGTGCCAGCAGTCACGGACAGGCTGGGGAAAAACTGTTTTTT.

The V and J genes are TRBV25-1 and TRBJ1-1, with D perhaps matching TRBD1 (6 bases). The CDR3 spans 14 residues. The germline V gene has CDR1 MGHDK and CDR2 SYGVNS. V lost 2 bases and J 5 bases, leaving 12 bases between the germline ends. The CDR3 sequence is CASSENRDGTEAFF. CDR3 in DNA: TGTGCCAGCAGTGAAAACAGGGATGGGACTGAAGCTTTCTTT.

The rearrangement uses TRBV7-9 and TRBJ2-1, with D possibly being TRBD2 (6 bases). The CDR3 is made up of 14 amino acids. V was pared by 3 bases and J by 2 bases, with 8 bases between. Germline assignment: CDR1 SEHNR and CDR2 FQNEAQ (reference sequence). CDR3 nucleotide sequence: TGTGCCAGCAGCTTGGGGAGGACCTACAATGAGCAGTTCTTC. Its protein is CASSLGRTYNEQFF.

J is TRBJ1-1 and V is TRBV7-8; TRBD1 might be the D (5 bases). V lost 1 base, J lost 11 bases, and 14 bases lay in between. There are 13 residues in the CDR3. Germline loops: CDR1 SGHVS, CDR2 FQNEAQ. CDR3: CASSLEVGEDAFF. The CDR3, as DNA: TGTGCCAGCAGCTTAGAGGTAGGGGAGGATGCTTTCTTT.

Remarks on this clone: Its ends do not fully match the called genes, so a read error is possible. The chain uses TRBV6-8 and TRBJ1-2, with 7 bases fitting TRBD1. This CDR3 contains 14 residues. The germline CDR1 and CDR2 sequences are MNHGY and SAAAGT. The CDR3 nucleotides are TGTGCCAGCAGTTACGACAGGGCATACCATGCGGGGCACTTC. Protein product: CASSYDRAYHAGHF.

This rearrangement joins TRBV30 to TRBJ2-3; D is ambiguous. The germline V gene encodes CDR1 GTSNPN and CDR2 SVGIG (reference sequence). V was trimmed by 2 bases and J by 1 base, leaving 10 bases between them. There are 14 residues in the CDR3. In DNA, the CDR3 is TGTGCCTGGAGTCCGGGCGCAGGCACAGATACGCAGTATTTT. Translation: CAWSPGAGTDTQYF.

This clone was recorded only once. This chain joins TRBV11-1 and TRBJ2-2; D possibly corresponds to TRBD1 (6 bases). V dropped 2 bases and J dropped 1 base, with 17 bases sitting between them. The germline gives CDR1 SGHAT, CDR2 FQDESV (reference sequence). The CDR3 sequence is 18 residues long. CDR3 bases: TGTGCCAGCAGCTTATCGGGCGTTTTGACAGGGAACACCGGGGAGCTGTTTTTT. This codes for CASSLSGVLTGNTGELFF.

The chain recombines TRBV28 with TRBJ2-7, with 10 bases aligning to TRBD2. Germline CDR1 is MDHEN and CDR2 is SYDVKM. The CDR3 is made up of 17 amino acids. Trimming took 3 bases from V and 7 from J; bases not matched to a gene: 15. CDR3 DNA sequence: TGTGCCAGCAGTTTGAGACCTAGCGGGAGTGGGTCGGGGGAGCAGTACTTC. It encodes CASSLRPSGSGSGEQYF.